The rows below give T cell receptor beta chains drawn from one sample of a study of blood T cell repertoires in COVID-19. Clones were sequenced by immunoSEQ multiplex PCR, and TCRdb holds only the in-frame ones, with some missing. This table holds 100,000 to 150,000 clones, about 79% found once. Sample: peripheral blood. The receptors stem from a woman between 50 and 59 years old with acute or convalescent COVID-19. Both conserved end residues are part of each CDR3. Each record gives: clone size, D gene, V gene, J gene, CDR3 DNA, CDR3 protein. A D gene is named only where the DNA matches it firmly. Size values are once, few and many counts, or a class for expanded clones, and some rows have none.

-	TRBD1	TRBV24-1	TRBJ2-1	TGTGCCACCGCACAGGGGGTTGGGAATGAGCAGTTCTTC	CATAQGVGNEQFF
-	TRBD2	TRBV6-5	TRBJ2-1	TGTGCCAGCCGCTCCTTAGCGGGGGGCGGCAATGAGCAGTTCTTC	CASRSLAGGGNEQFF
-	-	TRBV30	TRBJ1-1	TGTGCCTGGAGTGTACCACCGAGGGACACTGAAGCTTTCTTT	CAWSVPPRDTEAFF
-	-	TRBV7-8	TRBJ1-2	TGTGCCAGCAGCTTAACTTATGGAGGGTTTGAGGCCCCGGCGGTCAGCGAGGGCTACACCTTC	CASSLTYGGFEAPAVSEGYTF
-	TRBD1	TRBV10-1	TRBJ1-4	TGCGCCAGCAGTGAGGGGCCCCTCAGGGGACAGGTGGGTGAAAAACTGTTTTTT	CASSEGPLRGQVGEKLFF
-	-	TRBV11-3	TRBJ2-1	TGTGCCAGCAGCGTACAGGGCCAGCCGAATGAGCAGTTCTTC	CASSVQGQPNEQFF
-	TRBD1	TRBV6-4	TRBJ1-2	TGTGCCAGCAGTGAGGGGACAGCAAATAACTATGGCTACACCTTC	CASSEGTANNYGYTF
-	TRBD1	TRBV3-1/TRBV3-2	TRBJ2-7	TGTGCCAGCAGCCCACGACAGGGCTCAGGAGAGCAGTACTTC	CASSPRQGSGEQYF
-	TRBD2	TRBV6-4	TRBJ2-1	TGTGCCAGCTCCCGGACTAGCGGGGGGTCCAATGAGCAGTTCTTC	CASSRTSGGSNEQFF
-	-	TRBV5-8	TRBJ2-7	TGTGCCAGCAGCTTGTGGCAGGGGCGCAACGAGCAGTACTTC	CASSLWQGRNEQYF
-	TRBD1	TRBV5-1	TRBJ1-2	TGCGCCAGCAGCTTGGGGCAGGGGGCGGATGGCTACACCTTC	CASSLGQGADGYTF
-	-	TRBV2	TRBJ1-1	TGTGCCAGCAGGCCACAGGGTGAAAGGACTGAAGCTTTCTTT	CASRPQGERTEAFF
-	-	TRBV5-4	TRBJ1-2	TGTGCCAGCAGCCCGGGACTTGGTCCGTATGGCTACACCTTC	CASSPGLGPYGYTF
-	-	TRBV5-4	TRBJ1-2	TGTGCCAGCAGCCCTCAGGCAGCTAACTATGGCTACACCTTC	CASSPQAANYGYTF
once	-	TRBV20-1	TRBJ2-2	TGCAGTGCTAGTCGGGGCAGGGGGAACACCGGGGAGCTGTTTTTT	CSASRGRGNTGELFF
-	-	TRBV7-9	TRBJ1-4	TGTGCCAGGGGCAGGGCCTCGGGTGAAAAACTGTTTTTT	CARGRASGEKLFF
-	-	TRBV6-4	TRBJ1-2	TGTGCCAGCAGTGACTCTTCGGGTGAGGGCTCCTATGGCTACACCTTC	CASSDSSGEGSYGYTF
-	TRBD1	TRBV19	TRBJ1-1	TGTGCCAGTAGTATTCCCACAGGGGGCATCACTGAAGCTTTCTTT	CASSIPTGGITEAFF
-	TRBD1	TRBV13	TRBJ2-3	TGTGCCAGCAGCGGACAGGGGGCGAGTAGCACAGATACGCAGTATTTT	CASSGQGASSTDTQYF
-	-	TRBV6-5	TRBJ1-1	TGTGCCAGCAGTTCCCGGAGGGGGAGGGACACTGAAGCTTTCTTT	CASSSRRGRDTEAFF
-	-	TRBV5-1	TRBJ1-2	TGCGCCAGCAGCTTGGAGGGGGACTATGGCTACACCTTC	CASSLEGDYGYTF
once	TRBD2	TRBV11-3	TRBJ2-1	TGTGCCAGCAGCCCTCGTACTAGCGGGGGGGCGACTACTTACAATGAGCAGTTCTTC	CASSPRTSGGATTYNEQFF
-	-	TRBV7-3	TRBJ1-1	TGTGCCAGCAGCTTAAACCCCACAGGACAAGCTTTCTTT	CASSLNPTGQAFF
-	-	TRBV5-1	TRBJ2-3	TGCGCCAGCAGCCCAGGGCAGGGTGGCACAGATACGCAGTATTTT	CASSPGQGGTDTQYF
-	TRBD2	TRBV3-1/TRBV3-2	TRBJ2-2	TGTGCCAGCAGGGCAGCGGGGGGGCCCGGGGAGCTGTTTTTT	CASRAAGGPGELFF
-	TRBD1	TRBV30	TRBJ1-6	TGTGCCTGGAGTGATTGGACAGGAACGACCTCACCCCTCCACTTT	CAWSDWTGTTSPLHF
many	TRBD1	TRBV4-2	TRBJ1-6	TGTGCCAGCGGACAGGGAGGGTCACCCCTCCACTTT	CASGQGGSPLHF
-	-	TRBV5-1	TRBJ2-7	TGCGCCAGCAGCCCGGGGGTGGGGTACTACGAGCAGTACTTC	CASSPGVGYYEQYF
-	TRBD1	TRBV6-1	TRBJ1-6	TGTGCCAGCACCGGACAGGGGGGAAATTCACCCCTCCACTTT	CASTGQGGNSPLHF
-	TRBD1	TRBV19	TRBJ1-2	TGTGCCAGTAGTAATACAGGGGACCCGCTCTATGGCTACACCTTC	CASSNTGDPLYGYTF
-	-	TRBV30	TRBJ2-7	TGTGCCTGGAGTGGAGGAGATTTCGCTTACGAGCAGTACTTC	CAWSGGDFAYEQYF
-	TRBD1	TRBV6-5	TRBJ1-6	TGTGCCAGCAGTCCACAGGGGCCCAGTGGGGGACCCCTCCACTTT	CASSPQGPSGGPLHF
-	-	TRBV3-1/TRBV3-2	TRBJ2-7	TGTGCCAGCAGCCAAGATCGATCTCGAGCCTTACACGAGCAGTACTTC	CASSQDRSRALHEQYF
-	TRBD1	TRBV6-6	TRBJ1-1	TGTGCCAGCAGCCCCGACAGGGCGGGAGCTTTCTTT	CASSPDRAGAFF
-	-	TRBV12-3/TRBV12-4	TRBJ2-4	TGTGCCAGCAGCGGACCGGGGGAAAACATTCAGTACTTC	CASSGPGENIQYF
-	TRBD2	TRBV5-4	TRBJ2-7	TGTGCCAGCAGCCTCAATCCTAGCGGGGACTACGAGCAGTACTTC	CASSLNPSGDYEQYF
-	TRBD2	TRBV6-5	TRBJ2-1	TGTGCCAGCAGTCGAGGCGGGGGCTACAATGAGCAGTTCTTC	CASSRGGGYNEQFF
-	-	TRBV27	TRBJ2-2	TGTGCCAGCAGTCCATACACGACGAACACCGGGGAGCTGTTTTTT	CASSPYTTNTGELFF
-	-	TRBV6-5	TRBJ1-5	TGTGCCAGCAGTATAGAAACCCTAAATCAGCCCCAGCATTTT	CASSIETLNQPQHF
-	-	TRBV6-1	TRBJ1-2	TGTGCCAGCAGTGAAAGATCGGGGATACCGTTCTATGGCTACACCTTC	CASSERSGIPFYGYTF
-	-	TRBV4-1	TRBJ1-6	TGCGCCAGCAGCCAGGGAGGGATGAATTCACCCCTCCACTTT	CASSQGGMNSPLHF
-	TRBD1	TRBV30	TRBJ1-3	TGTGCCTGGAGTGCCGGGACAGGTGGAAACACCATATATTTT	CAWSAGTGGNTIYF
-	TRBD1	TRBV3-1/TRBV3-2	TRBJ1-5	TGTGCCAGCAGCCAAGAGGCCGGGACAGGGAATCAGCCCCAGCATTTT	CASSQEAGTGNQPQHF
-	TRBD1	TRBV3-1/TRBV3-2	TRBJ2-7	TGTGCCCTCCTGTCCGGGCAGACAGGGCACTCCTACGAGCAGTACTTC	CALLSGQTGHSYEQYF
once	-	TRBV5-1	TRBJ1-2	TGCGCCAGCAGCTTGGGAGGCAGCAGCGACTATGGCTACACCTTC	CASSLGGSSDYGYTF
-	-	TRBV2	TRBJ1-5	TGTGCCAGCAGGCGGCCGGGTAGCAATCAGCCCCAGCATTTT	CASRRPGSNQPQHF
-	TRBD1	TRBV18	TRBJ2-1	TGTGCCAGCTCACAACGGACAGGGATGAATGAGCAGTTCTTC	CASSQRTGMNEQFF
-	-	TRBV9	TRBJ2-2	TGTGCCAGCAGCTTCCAGAACACCGGGGAGCTGTTTTTT	CASSFQNTGELFF
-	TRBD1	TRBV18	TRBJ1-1	TGTGCCAGCTCACCACCGGGACAGACACCCTTAGCCGCTTTCTTT	CASSPPGQTPLAAFF